The 16 T cell receptor beta chains given below trace back to one sample, sequenced in a study of blood T cell repertoires in COVID-19. Sequencing used immunoSEQ multiplex PCR; TCRdb keeps in-frame clones, though not all of them. The sample records tens of thousands of clones, 90% being singletons. The sequenced material came from peripheral blood. Every receptor here comes from a man younger than 35 with COVID-19, enrolled during active disease.

The chain employs TRBV5-6 and TRBJ1-5; tentative D call: TRBD1 (5 bases). This CDR3 has 13 amino acids. Trimming took 4 bases from V and 6 from J, leaving 11 bases between them. CDR1 is SGHDT and CDR2 is YYEEEE in the germline V gene. The CDR3 DNA is TGTGCCAGCAGCCCCGGGGGGGTTCAGCCCCAGCATTTT. It yields the protein CASSPGGVQPQHF.

The chain joins TRBV4-3 to TRBJ2-7, with D maybe TRBD1 (5 bases). Germline values: CDR1 LGHNA, CDR2 YSLEER. The ends were cut back, 1 base at V and 1 base at J, with 11 bases in the middle. The CDR3 is 15 amino acids. The CDR3, as DNA: TGCGCCAGCAGCCAAGCTCAGGGCGTGTCCTACGAGCAGTACTTC. This translates into CASSQAQGVSYEQYF.

The chain is built from TRBV29-1 and TRBJ1-4; D gene uncertain. The CDR3 covers 12 residues. Per the germline V gene, CDR1 is SQVTM and CDR2 is ANQGSEA. V was cut by 7 bases and J by 0 bases, with 6 bases left in between. As DNA, the CDR3 is TGCAGCGCTCAGTCAACTAATGAAAAACTGTTTTTT. It is translated as CSAQSTNEKLFF.

Note on this clone: This specimen includes other DNA sequences encoding the same CDR3. The J gene is TRBJ2-1, the V gene TRBV9; D perhaps matches TRBD2 (5 bases). The germline V gene encodes CDR1 SGDLS and CDR2 YYNGEE. Trimming took 2 bases from V and 5 from J, leaving 11 bases between them. This CDR3 has 14 residues. The CDR3 DNA is TGTGCCAGCAGCGTCAGGTGGGAGAACAATGAGCAGTTCTTC. Amino acids: CASSVRWENNEQFF.

This clone came up once. This sequence joins TRBV19 and TRBJ2-7; TRBD1 is a possible D gene (6 bases). The length of the CDR3 is 15 residues. CDR1 and CDR2 from the germline V gene are LNHDA and SQIVND (reference sequence). Trimming pared 3 bases from V and 6 bases from J, leaving 18 bases between. As DNA, the CDR3 is TGTGCCAGTAGTATTGTACAGGGACCTTTGGGCGAGCAGTACTTC. It is translated as CASSIVQGPLGEQYF. The variable domain in full, completed from reference TRBV19 and TRBJ2-7, reads DGGITQSPKYLFRKEGQNVTLSCEQNLNHDAMYWYRQDPGQGLRLIYYSQIVNDFQKGDIAEGYSVSREKKESFPLTVTSAQKNPTAFYLCASSIVQGPLGEQYFGPGTRLTVT.

This rearrangement joins TRBV6-1 to TRBJ1-5; D is unresolved. Germline values: CDR1 MNHNS, CDR2 SASEGT. Trimming shortened V by 3 bases and J by 15 bases, and 12 bases separated the two germline ends. The CDR3 is 11 residues long. The CDR3 DNA follows: TGTGCCAGCAGTGACGACTTCCTCTGGCATTTT. It encodes CASSDDFLWHF.

The chain combines TRBV11-2 with TRBJ2-5; 7 bases fit TRBD1. The V gene's germline CDR1 is SGHAT and CDR2 FQNNGV. Trimming took 1 base from V and 1 from J; bases not matched to a gene: 9. CDR3 length: 17 amino acids. The chain's CDR3 is CASSLVPGGPIQETQYF. Written as DNA, the CDR3 is TGTGCCAGCAGCTTAGTCCCAGGGGGACCTATCCAAGAGACCCAGTACTTC.

This chain connects TRBV5-6 to TRBJ1-6; the D gene is possibly TRBD1 (5 bases). The V gene lost 0 bases and the J gene lost 5 bases, with 9 bases spanning the gap. Germline CDR1 reads SGHDT; CDR2 reads YYEEEE. The CDR3 extends over 15 amino acids. DNA of the CDR3: TGTGCCAGCAGCTTGGGACAGTATCATAATTCACCCCTCCACTTT. Translation: CASSLGQYHNSPLHF. The full variable domain, completed using reference TRBV5-6 and TRBJ1-6, is DAGVTQSPTHLIKTRGQQVTLRCSPKSGHDTVSWYQQALGQGPQFIFQYYEEEERQRGNFPDRFSGHQFPNYSSELNVNALLLGDSALYLCASSLGQYHNSPLHFGNGTRLTVT.

The chain couples TRBV9 to TRBJ2-7; 8 positions match TRBD2. Germline loops: CDR1 SGDLS, CDR2 YYNGEE. V lost 0 bases to trimming and J lost 5 bases; unmatched junction nucleotides: 7. This CDR3 has 15 amino acids. CDR3 loop: CASSVGGGRFDEQYF. The CDR3 nucleotides are TGTGCCAGCAGCGTAGGGGGCGGGAGGTTCGACGAGCAGTACTTC.

This chain connects TRBV27 to TRBJ2-1; TRBD1 might be the D (6 bases). The CDR3 length is 15 residues. The V gene's germline CDR1 is MNHEY and CDR2 SMNVEV (reference sequence). Deletions cut 5 bases from V and 0 bases from J, with 11 bases between. CDR3 DNA sequence: TGTGCCAGCAGTGAGACAGGCAGCTCCTACAATGAGCAGTTCTTC. Amino acid sequence: CASSETGSSYNEQFF.

The CDR3 loop is CASSRSGTSSYNEQFF. Written as DNA, the CDR3 is TGTGCCAGCAGTCGATCCGGGACTTCCTCCTACAATGAGCAGTTCTTC. The chain links TRBV6-6 to TRBJ2-1; possible D gene TRBD2, 6 bases. Germline V gene data show CDR1 as MNHNY and CDR2 as SVGAGI (reference sequence). The V gene lost 5 bases and the J gene lost 0 bases, with 14 bases spanning the gap. There are 16 residues in the CDR3.

This clone was observed once. V is TRBV27 and J is TRBJ2-7; maybe TRBD1 (6 bases). From germline, CDR1 is MNHEY and CDR2 SMNVEV (reference sequence). Trimming left V 7 bases short and J 0 bases short, with 13 bases between. CDR3 length: 14 amino acids. The CDR3 coding sequence is TGTGCCAGCACCCCGGGACAAACCTCCTACGAGCAGTACTTC. The encoded protein is CASTPGQTSYEQYF.

The CDR3 DNA reads TGTGCCAGCAGCGTAGCCGACAGCTACGTATACGAGCAGTACTTC. This sequence encodes CASSVADSYVYEQYF. The chain joins TRBV9 to TRBJ2-7, with a tentative D call TRBD1 (5 bases). V was cut by 0 bases and J by 4 bases, with 14 bases left in between. The germline V gene has CDR1 SGDLS and CDR2 YYNGEE. This CDR3 has 15 amino acids.

CDR3 region: CASSSGGRFYEQYF. CDR3 DNA sequence: TGTGCCAGCAGCTCCGGGGGGCGGTTCTACGAGCAGTACTTC. J is TRBJ2-7 and V is TRBV5-6; TRBD2 might be the D (7 bases). The CDR3 has 14 amino acids. Germline loops: CDR1 SGHDT, CDR2 YYEEEE. The V end lost 3 bases, the J end lost 3 bases, and 13 bases lay between the germline ends. The variable domain in full, completed from reference TRBV5-6 and TRBJ2-7, reads DAGVTQSPTHLIKTRGQQVTLRCSPKSGHDTVSWYQQALGQGPQFIFQYYEEEERQRGNFPDRFSGHQFPNYSSELNVNALLLGDSALYLCASSSGGRFYEQYFGPGTRLTVT.

The chain carries TRBV9 and TRBJ2-7; no reliable D call. CDR3 size: 12 residues. The germline CDR1 and CDR2 sequences are SGDLS and YYNGEE. Deletions cut 4 bases from V and 4 bases from J, with 9 bases between. The CDR3 DNA reads as TGTGCCAGCAGCCCTAACTATTACGAGCAGTACTTC. Protein sequence: CASSPNYYEQYF.

The chain links TRBV6-2 or TRBV6-3 to TRBJ1-1; 8 bases line up with TRBD1. Germline V gene sequence: CDR1 MNHEY, CDR2 SVGEGT. The CDR3 runs to 15 residues. Trimming cost V 4 bases and J 0 bases; bases outside gene matches: 4. The CDR3 is CASSSQGAVNTEAFF. The CDR3 region has the DNA TGTGCCAGCAGTTCCCAGGGGGCAGTGAACACTGAAGCTTTCTTT.